The 20 T cell receptor beta chains reported below all come from one sample, sequenced in a study of blood T cell repertoires in COVID-19. Generated by immunoSEQ multiplex PCR, the TCRdb table keeps only in-frame clones and is missing some. The sample includes about 160,000 clones, approximately 86% of them seen just once. The sample comprised peripheral blood. The receptors come from an elderly woman with active or convalescent COVID-19.

This sequence joins TRBV6-5 and TRBJ1-2; D unclear. The CDR3 is 10 amino acids. Germline CDR1 and CDR2: MNHEY and SVGAGI. The CDR3 sequence: CAERPLGYTF. The CDR3 coding sequence is TGTGCGGAGAGACCCCTGGGCTACACCTTC.

The chain links TRBV3-1 (or the pseudogene TRBV3-2) to TRBJ1-2, with TRBD1 as a possible D gene (6 bases). Germline V gene sequence: CDR1 LGHDT, CDR2 YNNKEL (reference sequence). The CDR3 spans 15 residues. Trimming removed 4 bases from V and 5 bases from J, with 17 bases in between. In DNA, the CDR3 is TGTGCCAGCAGCCCGAGCGTCAGGGGTGGATATGGCTACACCTTC. This codes for CASSPSVRGGYGYTF.

This clone has only a few counts. The chain links TRBV9 to TRBJ2-1; a possible D gene is TRBD2 (5 bases). There are 15 residues in the CDR3. V was cut by 2 bases and J by 0 bases, with 9 bases left in between. Per germline, CDR1 SGDLS and CDR2 YYNGEE. In DNA, the CDR3 is TGTGCCAGCAGCGTGGACTTCAGCTCCTACAATGAGCAGTTCTTC. It encodes CASSVDFSSYNEQFF.

The J gene is TRBJ2-5, the V gene TRBV9; no reliable D call. Trimming pared 1 base from V and 5 bases from J, leaving 12 bases between. The germline CDR1 and CDR2 sequences are SGDLS and YYNGEE. The CDR3 covers 14 residues. The CDR3 DNA is TGTGCCAGCAGCGTAACAAGCAGGTGGGAGACCCAGTACTTC. Translating it yields CASSVTSRWETQYF.

The chain combines TRBV5-1 with TRBJ2-1, with 8 bases fitting TRBD1. This CDR3 comprises 15 residues. Germline V CDR1 and CDR2: SGHRS, YFSETQ. Trimming took 0 bases from V and 7 from J; bases not matched to a gene: 6. Here the CDR3 reads CASSLEKTGVNEQFF. CDR3 bases: TGCGCCAGCAGCTTGGAAAAGACAGGGGTTAATGAGCAGTTCTTC.

This clone was picked up one time. The chain combines TRBV3-1 (or the pseudogene TRBV3-2) with TRBJ2-1, with 9 bases that match TRBD2. The J segment lost 2 bases and the V segment lost 4 bases, leaving 3 bases of the junction unmatched. The CDR3 totals 15 residues. Germline lookup yields CDR1 LGHDT and CDR2 YNNKEL (reference sequence). CDR3 sequence (DNA): TGTGCCAGCAGCCCCCTAGCGGGACCCTACAATGAGCAGTTCTTC. It translates to CASSPLAGPYNEQFF.

The rearrangement joins TRBV29-1 to TRBJ2-5; D is ambiguous. Germline CDR1 reads SQVTM; CDR2 reads ANQGSEA. Trimming stripped 4 bases from V and 3 bases from J, with 6 bases between. This CDR3 region has 11 residues. The CDR3: CSVAQKETQYF. The CDR3 nucleotides read TGCAGCGTTGCCCAGAAAGAGACCCAGTACTTC.

This clone showed up just a few times. The chain employs TRBV20-1 and TRBJ2-1; 10 bases are shared with TRBD2. Per germline, CDR1 DFQATT and CDR2 SNEGSKA (reference sequence). V gave up 3 bases and J gave up 2 bases; unmatched junction bases: 4. The CDR3 sequence is 15 residues long. The CDR3 sequence: CSASASGRAYNEQFF. The CDR3 DNA reads TGCAGTGCTAGTGCCAGCGGGAGGGCCTACAATGAGCAGTTCTTC.

This clone showed up just a few times. The rearrangement links TRBV7-7 to TRBJ2-5; TRBD2 matches at 10 bases. Germline CDR1 and CDR2: SSHAT and FNYEAQ (reference sequence). The CDR3 totals 15 residues. Trimming took 2 bases from V and 5 from J; bases not matched to a gene: 5. The CDR3 here is CASSLLSSGSETQYF. CDR3 nucleotide sequence: TGTGCCAGCAGCTTATTGTCTAGCGGGAGTGAGACCCAGTACTTC.

The gene calls are TRBV19 and TRBJ1-2; D remains unclear. Trimming cost V 0 bases and J 8 bases, with 10 bases left between them. Germline CDR1 is LNHDA and CDR2 is SQIVND (reference sequence). The CDR3 has 13 amino acids. In nucleotides, the CDR3 is TGTGCCAGTAGTATAGAATCAGGATCGGGCTACACCTTC. Translated, it gives CASSIESGSGYTF.

The gene calls are TRBV5-1 and TRBJ2-6; TRBD1 matches at 7 bases. CDR1 and CDR2 (germline): SGHRS, YFSETQ. V gave up 2 bases and J gave up 1 base; unmatched junction bases: 12. This CDR3 region has 19 residues. Here the CDR3 reads CASSLIYRGGVSGANVLTF. In nucleotides, the CDR3 is TGCGCCAGCAGCTTAATTTATAGAGGGGGCGTATCTGGGGCCAACGTCCTGACTTTC.

This clone was observed a handful of times. The chain recombines TRBV6-5 with TRBJ2-1, with 8 bases aligning to TRBD2. J was trimmed by 7 bases and V by 6 bases; bases with no gene match: 11. The CDR3 spans 15 residues. Germline-derived CDR1 and CDR2 are MNHEY and SVGAGI. CDR3 sequence: CASSLAGSGWNEQFF. In nucleotides, the CDR3 is TGTGCCAGCAGCTTAGCGGGATCCGGCTGGAATGAGCAGTTCTTC.

V is TRBV10-3 and J is TRBJ2-1, with D tentatively TRBD2 (6 bases). The CDR3 contains 15 residues. V was pared by 9 bases and J by 0 bases, with 15 bases between. Germline V gene data show CDR1 as ENHRY and CDR2 as SYGVKD. The CDR3 nucleotides are TGTGCCATTGCGGGGCACGGGAGCTCCTACAATGAGCAGTTCTTC. This encodes CAIAGHGSSYNEQFF.

The genes are TRBV9 and TRBJ2-1; D is possibly TRBD1 (5 bases). CDR3 size: 14 residues. The ends were cut back, 0 bases at V and 3 bases at J, with 7 bases in the middle. From germline, CDR1 is SGDLS and CDR2 YYNGEE. The CDR3 region is CASSVGQGYNEQFF. The CDR3 nucleotides are TGTGCCAGCAGCGTAGGCCAGGGCTACAATGAGCAGTTCTTC.

The chain joins TRBV10-3 to TRBJ2-7; 8 bases agree with TRBD1. Germline V CDR1 and CDR2: ENHRY, SYGVKD. With V trimmed by 2 bases and J by 2 bases, 11 bases remained unmatched. The CDR3 spans 17 residues. The CDR3 loop reads CAISEGAGGYPPYEQYF. The CDR3 DNA reads TGTGCCATCAGTGAGGGGGCAGGGGGCTATCCCCCCTACGAGCAGTACTTC.

The V call is TRBV27, the J call TRBJ2-7; TRBD1 matches 7 bases. Germline assignment: CDR1 MNHEY and CDR2 SMNVEV (reference sequence). The CDR3 loop spans 16 amino acids. V lost 2 bases to trimming and J lost 0 bases; unmatched junction nucleotides: 7. The CDR3 protein is CASSLRGQPNSYEQYF. CDR3 coding DNA: TGTGCCAGCAGTTTAAGGGGACAGCCGAACTCCTACGAGCAGTACTTC.

This clone was recorded only once. The gene calls are TRBV4-1 and TRBJ2-2; 7 bases line up with TRBD2. Germline CDR1 MGHRA, CDR2 YSYEKL. The CDR3 runs to 17 residues. Germline trimming cut 0 bases from V and 5 bases from J; bases unmatched to any gene: 9. The CDR3 bases are TGCGCCAGCAGCCAAGAATCCCCGGGAGGTGGTACCGGGGAGCTGTTTTTT. Protein product: CASSQESPGGGTGELFF.

The gene calls are TRBV18 and TRBJ1-1; possible D gene TRBD1, 5 bases. This CDR3 comprises 16 residues. Germline assignment: CDR1 KGHSH and CDR2 LQKENI. Trimming left V 3 bases short and J 0 bases short, with 14 bases between. The chain's CDR3 is CASSPSPDRMNTEAFF. CDR3 in DNA: TGTGCCAGCTCACCCTCGCCAGACAGAATGAACACTGAAGCTTTCTTT. The variable domain in full, with the rest retrieved from reference TRBV18 and TRBJ1-1, is NAGVMQNPRHLVRRRGQEARLRCSPMKGHSHVYWYRQLPEEGLKFMVYLQKENIIDESGMPKERFSAEFPKEGPSILRIQQVVRGDSAAYFCASSPSPDRMNTEAFFGQGTRLTVV.

The chain combines TRBV2 with TRBJ2-1; tentative D call: TRBD1 (6 bases). Looked up from germline, CDR1 is SNHLY and CDR2 is FYNNEI. V lost 6 bases and J 0 bases, leaving 15 bases between the germline ends. The CDR3 consists of 16 residues. CDR3 coding DNA: TGTGCCAGCAGGGTATACAGGGTTAGCTCCTACAATGAGCAGTTCTTC. Its translation is CASRVYRVSSYNEQFF. The full variable domain, rest sourced from reference TRBV2 and TRBJ2-1, is EPEVTQTPSHQVTQMGQEVILRCVPISNHLYFYWYRQILGQKVEFLVSFYNNEISEKSEIFDDQFSVERPDGSNFTLKIRSTKLEDSAMYFCASRVYRVSSYNEQFFGPGTRLTVL.

The chain links TRBV25-1 to TRBJ2-1; 7 nucleotides line up with TRBD2. Germline-derived CDR1 and CDR2 are MGHDK and SYGVNS. The CDR3 runs 16 residues. V was clipped by 5 bases and J by 0 bases; unmatched bases: 7. CDR3 DNA sequence: TGTGCCAGCAGTCCGACACTAGCGCCCTCCTACAATGAGCAGTTCTTC. Its protein product is CASSPTLAPSYNEQFF.